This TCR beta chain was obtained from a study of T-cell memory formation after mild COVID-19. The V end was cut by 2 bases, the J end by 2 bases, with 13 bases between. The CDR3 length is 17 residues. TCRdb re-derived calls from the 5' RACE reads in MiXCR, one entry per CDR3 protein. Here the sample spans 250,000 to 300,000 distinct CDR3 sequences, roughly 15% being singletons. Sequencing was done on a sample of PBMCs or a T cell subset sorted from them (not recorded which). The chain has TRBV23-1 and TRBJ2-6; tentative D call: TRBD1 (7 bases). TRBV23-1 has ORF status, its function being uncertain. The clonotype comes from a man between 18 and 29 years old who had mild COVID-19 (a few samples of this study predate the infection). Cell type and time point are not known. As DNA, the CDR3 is TGCGCCAGCAGTCAAGCAGGGGGACTGGCTGGGGCCAACGTCCTGACTTTC. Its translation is CASSQAGGLAGANVLTF.